Included here is one T cell receptor beta chain sequence, with context. In the authors' methods: The authors estimated nucleated cell counts from reference gene primer amplification. The assay was immunoSEQ multiplex PCR, and TCRdb's table has in-frame clones only and misses some. Clone size and the V and J calls come from that table; the DNA yielded D and trimming. The sample holds approximately 200,000 clones, 84% seen once. The source of the sample is a study of blood T cell repertoires in COVID-19. Turning to the study itself: COVID-19 samples from acute and convalescent phases originated in the United States, Italy and Spain. T cells, B-cell-depleted T cells, or PBMCs provided the cDNA or gDNA that served as material.

The specimen was peripheral blood. The receptor's source is a woman aged 60-70 years who had recovered from COVID-19.

The CDR3 DNA reads TGTGCCAGCAGCCCCCGGGGAGGGGCAGAAGAAAAACTGTTTTTT. Translation: CASSPRGGAEEKLFF. This chain connects TRBV7-6 to TRBJ1-4, with TRBD1 as a possible D gene (5 bases). V was clipped by 5 bases and J by 8 bases, with 18 bases between them. The CDR3 has 15 residues. Looked up from germline, CDR1 is SGHVS and CDR2 is FNYEAQ.